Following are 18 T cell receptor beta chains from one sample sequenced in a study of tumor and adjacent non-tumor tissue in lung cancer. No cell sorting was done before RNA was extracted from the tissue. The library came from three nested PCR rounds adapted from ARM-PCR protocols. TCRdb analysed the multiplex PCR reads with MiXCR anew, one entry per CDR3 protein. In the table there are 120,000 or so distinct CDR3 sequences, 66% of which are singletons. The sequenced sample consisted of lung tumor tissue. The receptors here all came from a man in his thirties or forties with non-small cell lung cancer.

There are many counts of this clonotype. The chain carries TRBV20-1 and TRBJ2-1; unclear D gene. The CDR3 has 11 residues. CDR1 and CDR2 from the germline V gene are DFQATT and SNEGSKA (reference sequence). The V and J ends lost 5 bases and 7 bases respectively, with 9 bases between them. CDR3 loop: CSAETTNEQFF. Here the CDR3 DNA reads TGCAGTGCTGAGACGACGAATGAGCAGTTCTTC.

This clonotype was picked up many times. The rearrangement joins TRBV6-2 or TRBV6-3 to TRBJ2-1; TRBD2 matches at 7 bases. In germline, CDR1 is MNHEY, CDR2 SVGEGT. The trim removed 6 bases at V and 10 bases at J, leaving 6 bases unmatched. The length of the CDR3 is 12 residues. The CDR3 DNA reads TGTGCCAGCAGCCAACTAGCGAGGGAGCAGTTCTTC. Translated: CASSQLAREQFF.

The CDR3 bases are TGTGCCAGCAAGTCCACGACTAGCGGCATTCCAGATACGCAGTATTTT. Its translation is CASKSTTSGIPDTQYF. V gene TRBV7-8 combines with J gene TRBJ2-3; 9 positions agree with TRBD2. With 7 bases clipped from V and 4 bases from J, the junction kept 12 bases outside the gene matches. The CDR3 is made up of 16 amino acids. CDR1 SGHVS and CDR2 FQNEAQ come from the germline V gene.

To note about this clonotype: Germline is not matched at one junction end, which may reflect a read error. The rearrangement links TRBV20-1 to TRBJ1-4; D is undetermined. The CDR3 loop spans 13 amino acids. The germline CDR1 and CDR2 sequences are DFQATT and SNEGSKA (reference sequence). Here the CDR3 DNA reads TGCAGTGATAGAGACTCAACTATTGAAAAACTGTTTTTT. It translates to CSDRDSTIEKLFF.

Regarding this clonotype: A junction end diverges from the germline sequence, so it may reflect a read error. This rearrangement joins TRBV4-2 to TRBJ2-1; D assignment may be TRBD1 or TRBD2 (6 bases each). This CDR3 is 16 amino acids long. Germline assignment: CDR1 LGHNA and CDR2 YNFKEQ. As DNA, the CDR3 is TGTGCCAGCAGCCAATTAGCTGGGGGGCGATACAATGAGCAGATCTTC. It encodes CASSQLAGGRYNEQIF.

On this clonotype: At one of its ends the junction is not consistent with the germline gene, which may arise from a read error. Here the CDR3 reads CASSVGSEANVLTF. The CDR3 DNA is TGTGCCAGCAGCGTCGGCTCTGAGGCCAACGTCCTGACTTTC. The V gene is TRBV9, the J gene TRBJ2-6, with D uncertain. The germline gives CDR1 SGDLS, CDR2 YYNGEE. The length of the CDR3 is 14 residues.

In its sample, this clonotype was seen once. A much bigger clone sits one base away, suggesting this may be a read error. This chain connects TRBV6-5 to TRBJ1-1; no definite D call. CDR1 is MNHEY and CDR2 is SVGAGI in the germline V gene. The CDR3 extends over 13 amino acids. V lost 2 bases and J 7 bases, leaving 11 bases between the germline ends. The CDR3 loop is CASSYADGYEAFF. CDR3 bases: TGTGCCAGCAGTTACGCGGATGGATATGAAGCTTTCTTT.

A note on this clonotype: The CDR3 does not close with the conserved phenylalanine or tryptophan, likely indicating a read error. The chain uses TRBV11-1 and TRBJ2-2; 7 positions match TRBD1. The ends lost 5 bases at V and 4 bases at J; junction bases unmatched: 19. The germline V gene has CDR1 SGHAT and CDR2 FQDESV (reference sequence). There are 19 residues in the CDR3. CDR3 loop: CASSQMLGGGSPSTGELFL. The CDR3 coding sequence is TGTGCCAGCAGCCAAATGCTAGGGGGCGGTTCGCCGTCCACCGGGGAGCTGTTTTTG.

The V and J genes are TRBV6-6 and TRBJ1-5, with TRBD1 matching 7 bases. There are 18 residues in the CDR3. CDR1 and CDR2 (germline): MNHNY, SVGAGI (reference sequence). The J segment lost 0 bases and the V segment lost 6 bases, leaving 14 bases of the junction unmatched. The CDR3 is CASSAGTVTYYSNQPQHF. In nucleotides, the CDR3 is TGTGCCAGCAGCGCAGGGACAGTGACTTATTATAGCAATCAGCCCCAGCATTTT.

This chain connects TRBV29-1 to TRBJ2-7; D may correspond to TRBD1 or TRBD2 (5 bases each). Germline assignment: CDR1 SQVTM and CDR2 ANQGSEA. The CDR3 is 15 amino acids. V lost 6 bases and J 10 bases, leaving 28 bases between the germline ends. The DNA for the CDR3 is TGCAGCGTCCTGGTGGCGGAGAGGGGCTCCTATGACCAGTACTTC. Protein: CSVLVAERGSYDQYF.

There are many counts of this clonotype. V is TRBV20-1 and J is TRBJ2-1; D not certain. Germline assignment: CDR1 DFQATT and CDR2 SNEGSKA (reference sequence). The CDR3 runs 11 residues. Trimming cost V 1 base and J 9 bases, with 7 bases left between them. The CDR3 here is CSARVEGEQFF. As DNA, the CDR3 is TGCAGTGCTAGAGTAGAAGGTGAGCAGTTCTTC.

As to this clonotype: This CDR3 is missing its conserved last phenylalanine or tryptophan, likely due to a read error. The CDR3 reads CAISLAGRSAPLHI. For the CDR3, the DNA is TGTGCCATCAGCTTAGCGGGGCGTTCGGCACCCCTCCACATT. This chain joins TRBV11-2 and TRBJ1-6; tentative D call: TRBD1 (5 bases). This CDR3 spans 14 amino acids. In germline, CDR1 is SGHAT, CDR2 FQNNGV.

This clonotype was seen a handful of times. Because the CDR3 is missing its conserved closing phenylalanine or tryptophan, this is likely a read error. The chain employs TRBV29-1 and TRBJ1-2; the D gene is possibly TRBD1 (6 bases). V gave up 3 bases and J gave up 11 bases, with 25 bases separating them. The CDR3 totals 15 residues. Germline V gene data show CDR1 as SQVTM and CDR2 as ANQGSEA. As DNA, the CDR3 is TGCAGCGTTGATGTGGCAGGGGCGATCTTGGGAGGTTACACCTCC. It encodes CSVDVAGAILGGYTS.

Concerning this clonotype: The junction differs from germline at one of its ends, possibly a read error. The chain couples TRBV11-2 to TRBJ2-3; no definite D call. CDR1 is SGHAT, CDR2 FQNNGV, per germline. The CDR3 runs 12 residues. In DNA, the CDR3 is TGTGCCAGCAGCCAGCCCAGAGATACGCAATATTTT. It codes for CASSQPRDTQYF.

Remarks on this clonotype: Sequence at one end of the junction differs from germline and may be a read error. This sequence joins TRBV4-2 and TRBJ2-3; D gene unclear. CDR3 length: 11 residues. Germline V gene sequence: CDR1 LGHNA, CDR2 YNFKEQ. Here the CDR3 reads CANSDEDMQYF. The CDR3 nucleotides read TGTGCCAACAGCGACGAAGATATGCAGTATTTT.

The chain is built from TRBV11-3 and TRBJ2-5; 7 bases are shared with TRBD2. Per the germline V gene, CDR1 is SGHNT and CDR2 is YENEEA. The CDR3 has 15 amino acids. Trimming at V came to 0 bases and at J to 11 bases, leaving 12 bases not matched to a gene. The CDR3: CASSLEVGGQVTQYF. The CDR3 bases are TGTGCCAGCAGCTTAGAAGTGGGAGGGCAAGTGACACAGTACTTC.

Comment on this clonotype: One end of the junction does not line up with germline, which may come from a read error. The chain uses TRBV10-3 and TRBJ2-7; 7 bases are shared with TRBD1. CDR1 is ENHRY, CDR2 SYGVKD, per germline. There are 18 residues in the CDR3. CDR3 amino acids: CAISESSPRTGDDYEQYF. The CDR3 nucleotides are TGTGCTATCAGTGAGTCGTCCCCCCGGACAGGAGATGACTACGAGCAGTACTTC.

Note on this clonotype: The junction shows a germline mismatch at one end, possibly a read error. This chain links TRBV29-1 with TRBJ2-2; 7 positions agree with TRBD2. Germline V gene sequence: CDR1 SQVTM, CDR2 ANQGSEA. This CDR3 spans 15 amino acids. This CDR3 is CSVVTGEGLPGELFF. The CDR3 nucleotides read TGCAGCGTTGTTACGGGGGAGGGCCTTCCCGGGGAGCTATTTTTT.